One and the same sample provided the 6 T cell receptor beta chains below, sequenced in a study of blood T cells in healthy people across ages. Using a J-beta primer mix together with a sample-barcoded 5' primer, a second PCR was run for about 7 to 12 cycles. TCRdb re-analysed the 5' RACE reads in MiXCR, keeping a single row per CDR3 protein. The table includes about 1.5 million distinct CDR3 sequences, around 42% detected once. Source material: blood. These receptors came from a young woman in good health.

This clonotype has only a few counts. The rearrangement joins TRBV6-2 or TRBV6-3 to TRBJ2-1; TRBD2 might be the D (6 bases). V lost 6 bases, J lost 0 bases, and 12 bases lay in between. The CDR3 extends over 15 amino acids. Germline V gene lookup returns CDR1 MNHEY and CDR2 SVGEGT. CDR3 protein: CASRSSGLSYNEQFF. The CDR3 bases are TGTGCCAGCAGGTCGAGCGGGCTCTCCTACAATGAGCAGTTCTTC.

The sample holds many counts of this clonotype. This chain uses TRBV27 with TRBJ1-2; D is unclear. Deletions cut 3 bases from V and 3 bases from J, with 8 bases between. The germline V gene encodes CDR1 MNHEY and CDR2 SMNVEV (reference sequence). The CDR3 is 13 amino acids. CDR3 sequence reads: CASSLKAYYGYTF. DNA for the CDR3: TGTGCCAGCAGTTTGAAGGCCTACTATGGCTACACCTTC.

The J gene is TRBJ2-7, the V gene TRBV14, with 9 bases lining up with TRBD1. V lost 3 bases, J lost 5 bases, and 11 bases stayed unmatched. Germline values: CDR1 SGHDN, CDR2 FVKESK. The CDR3 length is 16 residues. CDR3 amino acids: CASSHQKGTGQDEQYF. The CDR3 nucleotides are TGTGCCAGCAGCCACCAAAAGGGGACAGGGCAGGACGAGCAGTACTTC.

This sequence joins TRBV11-2 and TRBJ2-4; D might be TRBD1 (6 bases). The DNA end is more similar to TRBJ2-7, so the J call may be wrong. Germline V gene sequence: CDR1 SGHAT, CDR2 FQNNGV. The CDR3 consists of 15 residues. This CDR3 is CASSSNRVTIYEQYF. The CDR3 DNA is TGTGCCAGCAGCTCCAACAGGGTTACTATTTACGAGCAGTACTTC.

This clonotype showed up just a few times. The rearrangement uses TRBV5-1 and TRBJ1-4; 9 nucleotides match TRBD1. Trimming cost V 3 bases and J 5 bases; bases outside gene matches: 5. The CDR3 runs to 15 residues. Germline V CDR1 and CDR2: SGHRS, YFSETQ. CDR3 sequence (DNA): TGCGCCAGCAGCTCCACAGGGGGCAGGAATGAAAAACTGTTTTTT. Encoded protein: CASSSTGGRNEKLFF.

V is TRBV20-1 and J is TRBJ1-5; 7 bases fit TRBD1. Germline CDR1 reads DFQATT; CDR2 reads SNEGSKA (reference sequence). The CDR3 runs to 14 residues. V shed 5 bases, J shed 2 bases, and the junction held 6 bases outside the gene matches. This CDR3 is CSASQGDGNQPQHF. The CDR3 DNA follows: TGCAGTGCTTCGCAGGGGGATGGCAATCAGCCCCAGCATTTT.